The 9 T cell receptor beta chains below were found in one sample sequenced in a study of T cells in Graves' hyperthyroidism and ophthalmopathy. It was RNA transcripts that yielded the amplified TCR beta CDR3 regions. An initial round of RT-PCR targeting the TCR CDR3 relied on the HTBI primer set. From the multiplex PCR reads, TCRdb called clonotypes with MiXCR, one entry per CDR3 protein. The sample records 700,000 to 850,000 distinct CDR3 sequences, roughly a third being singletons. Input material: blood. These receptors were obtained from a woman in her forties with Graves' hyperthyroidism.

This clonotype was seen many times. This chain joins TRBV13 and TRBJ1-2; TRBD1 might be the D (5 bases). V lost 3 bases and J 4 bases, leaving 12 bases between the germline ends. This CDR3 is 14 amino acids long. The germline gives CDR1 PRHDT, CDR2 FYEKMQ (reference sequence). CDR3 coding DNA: TGTGCCAGCAGCTTGCAGGAGGGGAGCTATGGCTACACCTTC. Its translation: CASSLQEGSYGYTF.

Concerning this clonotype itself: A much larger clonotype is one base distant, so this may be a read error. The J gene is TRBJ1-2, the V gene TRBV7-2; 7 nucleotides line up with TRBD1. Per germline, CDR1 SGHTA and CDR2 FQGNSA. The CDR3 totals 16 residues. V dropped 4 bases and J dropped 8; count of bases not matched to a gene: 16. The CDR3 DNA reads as TGTGCCAGCAGCTCGCAACTTCGTCGGGGACAGCAAGGCTACACCTTC. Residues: CASSSQLRRGQQGYTF.

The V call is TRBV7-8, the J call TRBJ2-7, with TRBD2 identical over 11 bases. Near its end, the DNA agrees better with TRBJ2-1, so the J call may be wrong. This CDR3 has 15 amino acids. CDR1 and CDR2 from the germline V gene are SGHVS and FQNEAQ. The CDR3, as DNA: TGTGCCAGCAGCTTCACTAGCGGGAGTCACGGCGAGCAGTTCTTC. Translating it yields CASSFTSGSHGEQFF.

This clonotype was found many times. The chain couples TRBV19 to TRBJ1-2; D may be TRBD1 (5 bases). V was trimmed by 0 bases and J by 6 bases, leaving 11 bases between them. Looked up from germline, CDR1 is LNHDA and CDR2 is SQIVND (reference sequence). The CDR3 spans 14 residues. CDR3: CASSIDRPGHGYTF. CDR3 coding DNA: TGTGCCAGTAGTATAGATCGCCCAGGGCATGGCTACACCTTC.

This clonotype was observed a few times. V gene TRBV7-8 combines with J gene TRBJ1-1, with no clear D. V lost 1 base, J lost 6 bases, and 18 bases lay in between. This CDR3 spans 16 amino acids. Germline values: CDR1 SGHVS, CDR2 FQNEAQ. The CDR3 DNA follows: TGTGCCAGCAGCTTAGGGGGTGGGGTCTTTCTCGCTGAAGCTTTCTTT. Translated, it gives CASSLGGGVFLAEAFF.

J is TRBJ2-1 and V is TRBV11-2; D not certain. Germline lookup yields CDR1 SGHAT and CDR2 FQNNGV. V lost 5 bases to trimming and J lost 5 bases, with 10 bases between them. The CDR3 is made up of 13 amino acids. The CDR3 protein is CASSPVWDNEQFF. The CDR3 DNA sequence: TGTGCCAGCAGCCCGGTGTGGGACAATGAGCAGTTCTTC.

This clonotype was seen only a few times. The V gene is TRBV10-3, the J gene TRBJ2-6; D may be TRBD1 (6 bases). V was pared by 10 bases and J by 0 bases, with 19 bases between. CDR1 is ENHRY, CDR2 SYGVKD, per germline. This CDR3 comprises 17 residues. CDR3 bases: TGTGCCAGCTCACCACAGGGAACCCTCTCTGGGGCCAACGTCCTGACTTTC. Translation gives CASSPQGTLSGANVLTF.

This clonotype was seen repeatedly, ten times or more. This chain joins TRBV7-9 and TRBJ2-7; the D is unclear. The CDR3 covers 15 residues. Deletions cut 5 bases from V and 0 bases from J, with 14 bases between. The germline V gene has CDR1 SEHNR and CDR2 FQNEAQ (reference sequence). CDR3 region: CASSTIPSSSYEQYF. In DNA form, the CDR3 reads TGTGCCAGCAGCACAATTCCTTCTAGCTCCTACGAGCAGTACTTC.

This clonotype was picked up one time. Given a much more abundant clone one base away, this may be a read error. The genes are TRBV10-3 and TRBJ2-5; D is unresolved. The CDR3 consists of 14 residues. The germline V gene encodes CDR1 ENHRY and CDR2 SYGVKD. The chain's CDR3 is CASSYPGPKETQYF. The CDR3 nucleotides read TGTGCCAGCAGTTACCCTGGACCGAAAGAGACCCAGTACTTC.